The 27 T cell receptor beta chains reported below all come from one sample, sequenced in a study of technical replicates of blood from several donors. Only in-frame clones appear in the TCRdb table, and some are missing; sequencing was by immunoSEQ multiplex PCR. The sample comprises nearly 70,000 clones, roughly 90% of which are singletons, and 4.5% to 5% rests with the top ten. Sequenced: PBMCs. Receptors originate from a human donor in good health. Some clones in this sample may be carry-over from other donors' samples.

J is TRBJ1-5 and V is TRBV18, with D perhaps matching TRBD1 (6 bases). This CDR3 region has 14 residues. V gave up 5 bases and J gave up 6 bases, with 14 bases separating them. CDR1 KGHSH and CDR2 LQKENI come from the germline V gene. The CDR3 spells CASSNTGLGQPQHF. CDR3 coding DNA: TGTGCCAGCTCAAACACAGGGTTGGGTCAGCCCCAGCATTTT. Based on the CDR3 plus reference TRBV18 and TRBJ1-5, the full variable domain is NAGVMQNPRHLVRRRGQEARLRCSPMKGHSHVYWYRQLPEEGLKFMVYLQKENIIDESGMPKERFSAEFPKEGPSILRIQQVVRGDSAAYFCASSNTGLGQPQHFGDGTRLSIL.

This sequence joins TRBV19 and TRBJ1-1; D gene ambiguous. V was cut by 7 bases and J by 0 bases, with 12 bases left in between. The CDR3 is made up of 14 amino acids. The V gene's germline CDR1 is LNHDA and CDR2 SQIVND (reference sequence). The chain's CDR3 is CASMRSLLNTEAFF. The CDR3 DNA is TGTGCCAGTATGAGGTCCCTCTTGAACACTGAAGCTTTCTTT.

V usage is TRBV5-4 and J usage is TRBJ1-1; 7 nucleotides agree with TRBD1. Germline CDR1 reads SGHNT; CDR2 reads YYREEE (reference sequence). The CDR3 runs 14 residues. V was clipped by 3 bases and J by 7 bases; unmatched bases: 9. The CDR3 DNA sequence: TGTGCCAGCAGCTCGTCTGGACAGGTCCTTGAAGCTTTCTTT. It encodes CASSSSGQVLEAFF.

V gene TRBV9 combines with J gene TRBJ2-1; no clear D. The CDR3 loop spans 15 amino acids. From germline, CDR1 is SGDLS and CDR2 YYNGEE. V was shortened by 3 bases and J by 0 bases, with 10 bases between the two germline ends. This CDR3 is CASSGLRSSYNEQFF. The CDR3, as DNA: TGTGCCAGCAGCGGCCTGAGGAGCTCCTACAATGAGCAGTTCTTC.

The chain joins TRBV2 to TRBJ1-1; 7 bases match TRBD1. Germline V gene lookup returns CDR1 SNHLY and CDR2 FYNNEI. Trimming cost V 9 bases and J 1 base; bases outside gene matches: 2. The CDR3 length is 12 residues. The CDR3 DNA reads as TGTGCCAGGCGGACAGGGAACACTGAAGCTTTCTTT. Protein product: CARRTGNTEAFF.

CDR3: CASSPGDREEKLFF. Here the CDR3 DNA reads TGTGCCAGCTCTCCCGGGGACAGGGAAGAAAAACTGTTTTTT. J is TRBJ1-4 and V is TRBV18; 9 bases fit TRBD1. V shed 6 bases, J shed 8 bases, and the junction held 7 bases outside the gene matches. Germline values: CDR1 KGHSH, CDR2 LQKENI. The CDR3 has 14 residues.

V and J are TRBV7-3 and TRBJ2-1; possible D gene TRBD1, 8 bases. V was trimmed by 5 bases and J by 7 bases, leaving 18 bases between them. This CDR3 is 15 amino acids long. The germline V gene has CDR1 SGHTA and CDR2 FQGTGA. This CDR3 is CASSLQGGSMNEQFF. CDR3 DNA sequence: TGTGCCAGCAGCCTACAGGGGGGGTCGATGAATGAGCAGTTCTTC.

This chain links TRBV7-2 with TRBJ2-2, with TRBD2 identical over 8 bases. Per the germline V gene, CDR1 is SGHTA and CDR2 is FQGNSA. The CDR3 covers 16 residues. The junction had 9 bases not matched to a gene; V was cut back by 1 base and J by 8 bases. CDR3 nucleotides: TGTGCCAGCAGCTTAGACCCCTACGGGACTAGGGGGGAGCTGTTTTTT. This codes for CASSLDPYGTRGELFF.

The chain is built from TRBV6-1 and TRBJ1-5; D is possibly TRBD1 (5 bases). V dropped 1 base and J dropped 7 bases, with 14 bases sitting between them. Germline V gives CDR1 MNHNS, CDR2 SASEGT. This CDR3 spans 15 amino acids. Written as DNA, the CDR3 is TGTGCCAGCAGTGAAGACGGGTGGGGGGTGCAGCCCCAGCATTTT. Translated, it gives CASSEDGWGVQPQHF.

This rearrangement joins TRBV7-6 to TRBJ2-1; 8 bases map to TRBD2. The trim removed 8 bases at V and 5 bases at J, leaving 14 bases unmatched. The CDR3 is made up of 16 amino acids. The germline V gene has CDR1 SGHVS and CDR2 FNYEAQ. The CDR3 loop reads CASSSRRAGRDNEQFF. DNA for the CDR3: TGTGCCAGCTCCTCGAGGCGGGCCGGGAGGGACAATGAGCAGTTCTTC.

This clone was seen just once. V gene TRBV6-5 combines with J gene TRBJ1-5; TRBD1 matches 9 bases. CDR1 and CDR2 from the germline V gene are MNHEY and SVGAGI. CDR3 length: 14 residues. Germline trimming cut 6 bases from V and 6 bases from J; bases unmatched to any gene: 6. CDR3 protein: CASSPGQGSQPQHF. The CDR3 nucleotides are TGTGCCAGCAGCCCGGGACAGGGTAGTCAGCCCCAGCATTTT.

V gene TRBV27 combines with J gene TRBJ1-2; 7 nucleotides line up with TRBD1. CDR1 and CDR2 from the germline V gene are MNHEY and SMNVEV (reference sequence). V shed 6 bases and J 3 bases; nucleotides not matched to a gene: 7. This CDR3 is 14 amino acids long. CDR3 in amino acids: CASSKQGKDYGYTF. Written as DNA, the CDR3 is TGTGCCAGCAGCAAACAGGGGAAGGACTATGGCTACACCTTC.

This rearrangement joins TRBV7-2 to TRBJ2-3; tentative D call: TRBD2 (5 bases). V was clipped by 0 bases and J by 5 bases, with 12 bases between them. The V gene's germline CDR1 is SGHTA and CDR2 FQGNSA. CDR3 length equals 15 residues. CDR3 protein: CASSLAIRGLDTQYF. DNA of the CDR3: TGTGCCAGCAGCTTAGCGATACGGGGATTAGATACGCAGTATTTT.

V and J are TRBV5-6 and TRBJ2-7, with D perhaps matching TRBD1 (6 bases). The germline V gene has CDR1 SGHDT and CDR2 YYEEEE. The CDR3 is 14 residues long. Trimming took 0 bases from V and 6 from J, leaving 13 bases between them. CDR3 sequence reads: CASSLDRELVEQYF. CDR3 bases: TGTGCCAGCAGCTTGGACAGGGAATTGGTCGAGCAGTACTTC.

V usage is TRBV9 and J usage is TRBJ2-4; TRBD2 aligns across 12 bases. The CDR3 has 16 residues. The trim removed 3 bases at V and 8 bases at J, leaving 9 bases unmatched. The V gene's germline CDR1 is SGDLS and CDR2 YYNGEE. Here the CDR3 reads CASSETSGSPRDIQYF. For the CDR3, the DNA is TGTGCCAGCAGCGAGACTAGCGGGAGCCCGCGGGACATTCAGTACTTC.

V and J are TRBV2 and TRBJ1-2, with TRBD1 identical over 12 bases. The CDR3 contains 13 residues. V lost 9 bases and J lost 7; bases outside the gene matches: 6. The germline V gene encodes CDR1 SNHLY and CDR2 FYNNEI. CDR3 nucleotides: TGTGCCAGTGGGGGGACAGGGGGCTTTGGCTACACCTTC. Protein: CASGGTGGFGYTF. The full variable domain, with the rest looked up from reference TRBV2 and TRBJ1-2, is EPEVTQTPSHQVTQMGQEVILRCVPISNHLYFYWYRQILGQKVEFLVSFYNNEISEKSEIFDDQFSVERPDGSNFTLKIRSTKLEDSAMYFCASGGTGGFGYTFGSGTRLTVV.

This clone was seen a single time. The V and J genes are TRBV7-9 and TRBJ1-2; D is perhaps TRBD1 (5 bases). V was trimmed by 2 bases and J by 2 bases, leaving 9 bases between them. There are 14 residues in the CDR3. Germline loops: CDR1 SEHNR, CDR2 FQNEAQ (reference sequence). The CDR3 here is CASSLQGRNYGYTF. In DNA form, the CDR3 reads TGTGCCAGCAGCTTACAGGGTCGAAACTATGGCTACACCTTC.

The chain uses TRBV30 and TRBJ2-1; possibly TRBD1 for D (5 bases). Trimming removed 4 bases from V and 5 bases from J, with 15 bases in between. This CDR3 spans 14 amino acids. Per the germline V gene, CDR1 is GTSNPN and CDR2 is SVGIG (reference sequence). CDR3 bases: TGTGCCTGGACCAAGGGGATAGCCCACAATGAGCAGTTCTTC. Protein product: CAWTKGIAHNEQFF.

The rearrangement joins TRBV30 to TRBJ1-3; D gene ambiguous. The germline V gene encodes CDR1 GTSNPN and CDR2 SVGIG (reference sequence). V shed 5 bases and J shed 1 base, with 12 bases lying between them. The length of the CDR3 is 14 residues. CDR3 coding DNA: TGTGCCTGGGGACTGGGTATTTCTGGAAACACCATATATTTT. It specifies CAWGLGISGNTIYF.

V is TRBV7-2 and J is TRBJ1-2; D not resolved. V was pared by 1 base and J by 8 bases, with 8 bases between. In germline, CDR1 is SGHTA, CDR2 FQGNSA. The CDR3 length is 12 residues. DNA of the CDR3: TGTGCCAGCAGCTTAGTTGCGGGCGGCTACACCTTC. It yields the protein CASSLVAGGYTF. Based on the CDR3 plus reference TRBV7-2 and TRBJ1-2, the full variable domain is GAGVSQSPSNKVTEKGKDVELRCDPISGHTALYWYRQSLGQGLEFLIYFQGNSAPDKSGLPSDRFSAERTGGSVSTLTIQRTQQEDSAVYLCASSLVAGGYTFGSGTRLTVV.

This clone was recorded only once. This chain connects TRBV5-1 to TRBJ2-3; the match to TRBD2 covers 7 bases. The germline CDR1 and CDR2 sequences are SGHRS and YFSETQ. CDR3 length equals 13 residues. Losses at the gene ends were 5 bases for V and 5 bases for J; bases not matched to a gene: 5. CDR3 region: CASRSASGDTQYF. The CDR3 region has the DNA TGCGCCAGCAGGTCGGCTAGCGGAGATACGCAGTATTTT.

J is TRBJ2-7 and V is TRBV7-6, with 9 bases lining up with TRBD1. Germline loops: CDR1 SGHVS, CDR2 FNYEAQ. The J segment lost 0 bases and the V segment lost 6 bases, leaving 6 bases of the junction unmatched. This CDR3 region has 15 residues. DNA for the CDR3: TGTGCCAGCAGTCGGGGACAGGGAAGCTCCTACGAGCAGTACTTC. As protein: CASSRGQGSSYEQYF.

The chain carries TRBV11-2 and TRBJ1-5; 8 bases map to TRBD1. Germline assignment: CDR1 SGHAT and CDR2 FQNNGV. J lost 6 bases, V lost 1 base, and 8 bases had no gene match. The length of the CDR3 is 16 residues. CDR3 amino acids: CASSLGLDRVGQPQHF. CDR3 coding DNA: TGTGCCAGCAGCTTAGGCCTGGACAGGGTGGGTCAGCCCCAGCATTTT.

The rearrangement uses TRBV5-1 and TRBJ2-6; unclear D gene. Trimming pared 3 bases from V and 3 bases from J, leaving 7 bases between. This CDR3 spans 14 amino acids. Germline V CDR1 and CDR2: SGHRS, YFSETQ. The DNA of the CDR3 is TGCGCCAGCAGCTCCTCGGGTGGGGCCAACGTCCTGACTTTC. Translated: CASSSSGGANVLTF.

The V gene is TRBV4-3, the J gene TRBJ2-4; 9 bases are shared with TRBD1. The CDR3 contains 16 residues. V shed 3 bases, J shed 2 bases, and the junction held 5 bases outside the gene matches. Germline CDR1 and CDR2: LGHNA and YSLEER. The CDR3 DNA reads TGCGCCAGCAGCCAGGCCGGGACAGGGTCCAAAAACATTCAGTACTTC. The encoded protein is CASSQAGTGSKNIQYF.

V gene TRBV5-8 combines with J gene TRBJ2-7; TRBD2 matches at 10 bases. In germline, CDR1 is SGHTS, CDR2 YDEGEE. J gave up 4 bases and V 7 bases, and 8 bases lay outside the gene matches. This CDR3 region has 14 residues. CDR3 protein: CASVSIAGGYEQYF. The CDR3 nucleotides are TGTGCCAGCGTCTCAATAGCGGGGGGTTACGAGCAGTACTTC.

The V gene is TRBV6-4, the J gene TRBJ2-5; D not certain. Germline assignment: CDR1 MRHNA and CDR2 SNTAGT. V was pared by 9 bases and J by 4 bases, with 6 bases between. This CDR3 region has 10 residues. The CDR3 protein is CARPRETQYF. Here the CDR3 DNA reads TGTGCCAGGCCCAGAGAGACCCAGTACTTC.